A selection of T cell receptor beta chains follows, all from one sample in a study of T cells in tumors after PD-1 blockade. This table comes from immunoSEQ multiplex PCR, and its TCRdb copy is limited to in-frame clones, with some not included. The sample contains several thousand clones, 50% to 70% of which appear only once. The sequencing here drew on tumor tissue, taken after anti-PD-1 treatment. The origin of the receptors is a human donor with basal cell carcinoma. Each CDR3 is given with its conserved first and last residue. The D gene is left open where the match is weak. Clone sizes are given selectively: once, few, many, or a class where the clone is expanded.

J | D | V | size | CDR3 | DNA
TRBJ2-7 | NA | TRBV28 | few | CASSWRARGGYEQYF | TGTGCCAGCAGTTGGCGGGCAAGGGGAGGCTACGAGCAGTACTTC
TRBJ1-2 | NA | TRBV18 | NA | CASSPTVNYGYTF | TGTGCCAGCTCACCAACTGTTAACTATGGCTACACCTTC
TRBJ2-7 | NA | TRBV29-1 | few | CSVEATSYEQYF | TGCAGCGTTGAAGCAACCTCCTACGAGCAGTACTTC
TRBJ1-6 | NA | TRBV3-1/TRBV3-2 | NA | CASSPEPWGGSSPLHF | TGTGCCAGCAGCCCCGAACCTTGGGGAGGAAGCTCACCCCTCCACTTT
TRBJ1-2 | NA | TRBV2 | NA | CASSTGGYGYTF | TGTGCCAGCAGTACAGGAGGATATGGCTACACCTTC
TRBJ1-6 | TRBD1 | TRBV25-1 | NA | CASARQGTSSPLHF | TGTGCCAGCGCTCGACAGGGGACGTCTTCACCCCTCCACTTT
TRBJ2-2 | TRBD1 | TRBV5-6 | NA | CASSLAVGTGAGELFF | TGTGCCAGCAGCTTGGCCGTCGGTACAGGGGCAGGGGAGCTGTTTTTT
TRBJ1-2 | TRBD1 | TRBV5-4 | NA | CASSLGTGRANYGYTF | TGTGCCAGCAGCTTGGGGACAGGCCGAGCTAACTATGGCTACACCTTC
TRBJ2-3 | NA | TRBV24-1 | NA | CATSDGTANTDTQYF | TGTGCCACCAGTGACGGGACCGCGAACACAGATACGCAGTATTTT
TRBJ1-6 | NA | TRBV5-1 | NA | CASGQSDNSPLHF | TGCGCCAGCGGACAGTCGGATAATTCACCCCTCCACTTT
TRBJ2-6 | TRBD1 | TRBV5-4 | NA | CASSFYRGRLSGANVLTF | TGTGCCAGCAGCTTCTACAGGGGGCGACTATCTGGGGCCAACGTCCTGACTTTC
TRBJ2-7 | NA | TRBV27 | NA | CASSALPPGSSYEQYF | TGTGCCAGCAGTGCCCTCCCTCCGGGCAGCTCCTACGAGCAGTACTTC
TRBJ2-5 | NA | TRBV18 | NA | CASSPKQETQYF | TGTGCCAGCTCACCTAAACAAGAGACCCAGTACTTC
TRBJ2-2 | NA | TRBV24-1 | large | CATSDRNTGELFF | TGTGCCACCAGTGATAGGAACACCGGGGAGCTGTTTTTT
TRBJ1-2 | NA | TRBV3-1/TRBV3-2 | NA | CASSPIRGGSEGYTF | TGTGCCAGCAGCCCAATCCGGGGGGGTTCTGAAGGCTACACCTTC
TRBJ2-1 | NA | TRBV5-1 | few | CASRETVYYYNEQFF | TGCGCCAGCAGAGAAACAGTTTACTACTACAATGAGCAGTTCTTC
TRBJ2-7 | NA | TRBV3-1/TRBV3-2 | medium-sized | CASSQFGQLRQYF | TGTGCCAGCAGCCAATTCGGCCAGCTTCGGCAGTACTTC
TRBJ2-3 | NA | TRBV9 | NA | CASSYGGFRDTQYF | TGTGCCAGCAGCTATGGGGGGTTCCGCGATACGCAGTATTTT
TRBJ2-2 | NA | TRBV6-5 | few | CASSYVAEAGELFF | TGTGCCAGCAGTTACGTGGCCGAGGCCGGGGAGCTGTTTTTT
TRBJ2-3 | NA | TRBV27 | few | CASSFDWSSSTDTQYF | TGTGCCAGCAGTTTTGATTGGTCAAGTAGCACAGATACGCAGTATTTT
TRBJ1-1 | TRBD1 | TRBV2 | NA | CASRITGEGTEAFF | TGTGCCAGCAGAATCACAGGGGAGGGCACTGAAGCTTTCTTT
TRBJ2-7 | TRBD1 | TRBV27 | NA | CASRETGEASKQYF | TGTGCCAGCAGGGAGACAGGGGAGGCCTCAAAGCAGTACTTC
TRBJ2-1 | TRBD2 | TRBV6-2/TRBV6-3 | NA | CASSRTSIHNEQFF | TGTGCCAGCAGCCGGACTAGCATACACAATGAGCAGTTCTTC
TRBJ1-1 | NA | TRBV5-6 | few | CASSFQIASEAFF | TGTGCCAGCAGCTTCCAAATTGCCAGTGAAGCTTTCTTT
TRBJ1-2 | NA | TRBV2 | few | CASTDGWAGPNYGYTF | TGTGCCAGCACCGACGGGTGGGCGGGACCGAACTATGGCTACACCTTC
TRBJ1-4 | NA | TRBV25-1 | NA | CASSDGGFGEKLFF | TGTGCCAGCAGTGATGGGGGGTTTGGTGAAAAACTGTTTTTT
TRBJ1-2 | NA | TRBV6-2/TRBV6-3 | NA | CASSHDSLGYTF | TGTGCCAGCAGTCACGACAGTCTTGGCTACACCTTC
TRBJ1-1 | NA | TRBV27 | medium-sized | CASSPAKRDVNTEAFF | TGTGCCAGCAGTCCAGCCAAACGGGACGTGAACACTGAAGCTTTCTTT
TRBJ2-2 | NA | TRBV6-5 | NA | CASSYSGVGTGELFF | TGTGCCAGCAGTTACTCGGGGGTCGGCACCGGGGAGCTGTTTTTT
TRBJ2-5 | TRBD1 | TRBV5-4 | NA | CASSLATGGETQYF | TGTGCCAGCAGCTTGGCCACAGGGGGCGAGACCCAGTACTTC
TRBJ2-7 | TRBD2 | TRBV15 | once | CATSRISGGTSYEQYF | TGTGCCACCAGCAGGATTAGCGGGGGGACCTCCTACGAGCAGTACTTC
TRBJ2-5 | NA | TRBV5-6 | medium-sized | CASSFQKTQYF | TGTGCCAGCAGCTTTCAGAAGACCCAGTACTTC
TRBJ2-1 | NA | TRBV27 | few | CASSGAGRGYYNEQFF | TGTGCCAGCAGTGGAGCGGGCAGGGGCTACTACAATGAGCAGTTCTTC
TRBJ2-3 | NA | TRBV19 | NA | CASSALQGFGTDTQYF | TGTGCCAGTAGTGCACTTCAGGGGTTTGGCACAGATACGCAGTATTTT
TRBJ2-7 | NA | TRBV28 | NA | CASSFGSSWYF | TGTGCCAGCAGCTTTGGTTCCTCGTGGTACTTC
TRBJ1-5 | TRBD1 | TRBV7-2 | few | CASSATGTGVNQPQHF | TGTGCCAGCAGCGCAACCGGGACAGGGGTCAATCAGCCCCAGCATTTT
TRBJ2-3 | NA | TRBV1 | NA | CTSSPQRAGLAVDTQYF | TGCACCAGCAGCCCACAAAGAGCGGGCCTTGCCGTTGATACGCAGTATTTT
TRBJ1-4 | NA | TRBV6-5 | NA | CASKGVGSNEGKLFF | TGTGCCAGCAAAGGAGTGGGGTCTAATGAGGGAAAACTGTTTTTT
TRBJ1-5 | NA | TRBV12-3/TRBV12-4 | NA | CASSLGGQPQHF | TGTGCCAGCAGCCTAGGGGGTCAGCCCCAGCATTTT